The TCR beta chain under discussion was sequenced for a study of OX40 agonist ivuxolimab in advanced cancers. The CDR3 spans 16 residues. Trimming cost V 4 bases and J 3 bases, with 19 bases left between them. CDR1 is SGDLS, CDR2 YYNGEE, per germline. Assay used: immunoSEQ multiplex PCR; TCRdb lists only in-frame clones, some missing. The data hold approximately 20,000 clones, with roughly 80% observed a single time. Sequencing was performed on CD4+ or CD8+ T cells sorted from blood, taken in a trial of the OX40 agonist ivuxolimab. The chain is built from TRBV9 and TRBJ1-2; TRBD1 is a possible D gene (5 bases). The TCR comes from an adult with an advanced solid tumor such as melanoma, head and neck, liver or kidney cancer. CDR3 in amino acids: CASSREGRAGYYGYTF. CDR3 coding DNA: TGTGCCAGCAGCCGGGAGGGCAGGGCGGGATACTATGGCTACACCTTC.